The entry below gives a single TCR beta chain sequence along with its context. Each CDR3 protein is one row after TCRdb ran MiXCR on the 5' RACE reads. The sample lists 300,000 or so distinct CDR3 sequences, approximately 3.9% seen once, with less than 25% in the top ten. The data originate from a study of T cells after yellow fever vaccination. Study overall: Fractions with few cells were prepared using SMART-Seq v4 Ultra Low Input.

Trimming took 5 bases from V and 4 from J; bases not matched to a gene: 5. This CDR3 has 15 amino acids. Source: PBMCs, taken 5 days after the yellow fever booster vaccination. The chain employs TRBV12-3 or TRBV12-4 and TRBJ2-7, with TRBD2 matching over 13 bases. This TCR was recovered from a man aged 18-30 years who received the YFV17D yellow fever vaccine. CDR3 sequence (DNA): TGTGCCAGCAGTCGAACTAGCGGGGGGGCGTACGAGCAGTACGTC. This gives the protein CASSRTSGGAYEQYV.